This TCR beta chain came from a study of blood T cell repertoires in COVID-19. Whole-study context: COVID-19 samples from acute and convalescent phases originated in the United States, Italy and Spain. From T cells, B-cell-depleted T cells, or PBMCs came the material, which was cDNA or gDNA.

The CDR3 has 16 amino acids. The junction had 10 bases not matched to a gene; V was cut back by 6 bases and J by 2 bases. Germline lookup yields CDR1 SNHLY and CDR2 FYNNEI. TCRdb keeps only in-frame clones here, not all; method: immunoSEQ multiplex PCR. The data contain around 270,000 clones, around 80% of them singletons. The rearrangement links TRBV2 to TRBJ1-1; 9 bases map to TRBD1. The sequencing input was peripheral blood. The origin of this receptor is a man in his 60s with acute or convalescent COVID-19. The CDR3 DNA sequence: TGTGCCAGCAGGGCCCGTACAGGGGGCGCAAACACTGAAGCTTTCTTT. It specifies CASRARTGGANTEAFF.